A single sample is the source of the 15 T cell receptor beta chains below, sequenced in a study of vaccination effects on CD4 cells after COVID-19. Some clones are missing from TCRdb's copy, which holds only in-frame ones; the method was immunoSEQ multiplex PCR. The sample gives tens of thousands of clones, around three quarters of which show up once; 1% to 1.5% is in the top ten. ViraFEST used viral peptide pools to expand antigen-specific CD4+ T cells before sequencing. Following a roughly 9-day culture, CD4+ T cells were purified. Participants completed two doses of the BNT162b2 or mRNA-1273 vaccine. Their antigen targets remain unknown. Here the sequenced sample was CD4+ T cells from PBMCs cultured with HCoV-229E spike peptides, taken after COVID-19 vaccination. The receptors here all came from a human donor who received a COVID-19 vaccine.

The chain recombines TRBV3-1 (or the pseudogene TRBV3-2) with TRBJ2-7, with TRBD1 matching over 8 bases. CDR1 is LGHDT and CDR2 is YNNKEL in the germline V gene (reference sequence). The CDR3 has 16 amino acids. After removal of 8 bases from V and 5 bases from J, the junction contained 17 bases not matched to a gene. The CDR3 protein is CASGSGQEDLTDEQYV. The DNA of the CDR3 is TGTGCCAGCGGATCGGGACAGGAGGACCTTACGGACGAGCAGTACGTC.

The chain recombines TRBV13 with TRBJ1-5; D is unresolved. Germline V gene data show CDR1 as PRHDT and CDR2 as FYEKMQ (reference sequence). The ends were cut back, 1 base at V and 4 bases at J, with 8 bases in the middle. The CDR3 totals 14 residues. In DNA, the CDR3 is TGTGCCAGCAGCTTAGTTCCAGAGAATCAGCCCCAGCATTTT. This sequence encodes CASSLVPENQPQHF.

This clone was observed a handful of times. The rearrangement links TRBV18 to TRBJ1-5; possible D gene TRBD1, 5 bases. Germline V gene lookup returns CDR1 KGHSH and CDR2 LQKENI. The CDR3 contains 18 residues. V shed 4 bases and J shed 4 bases, with 23 bases lying between them. CDR3 DNA: TGTGCCAGCTCACTCGTACGTTTAGGGACGGAAGGGAATCAGCCCCAGCATTTT. It is translated as CASSLVRLGTEGNQPQHF. Full variable domain (rest looked up from reference TRBV18 and TRBJ1-5): NAGVMQNPRHLVRRRGQEARLRCSPMKGHSHVYWYRQLPEEGLKFMVYLQKENIIDESGMPKERFSAEFPKEGPSILRIQQVVRGDSAAYFCASSLVRLGTEGNQPQHFGDGTRLSIL.

The CDR3 DNA sequence: TGTGCCAGCAGCACCGGGACAGGGGATGGCTACACCTTC. It specifies CASSTGTGDGYTF. The chain joins TRBV5-5 to TRBJ1-2; TRBD1 agrees at 10 bases. The CDR3 consists of 13 residues. The germline CDR1 and CDR2 sequences are SGHKS and YYEKEE (reference sequence). V lost 4 bases and J lost 6; bases outside the gene matches: 3.

The chain uses TRBV24-1 and TRBJ1-2, with 8 bases identical to TRBD1. The CDR3 is 15 residues long. Trimming took 2 bases from V and 8 from J; bases not matched to a gene: 9. The germline V gene has CDR1 KGHDR and CDR2 SFDVKD. The CDR3 spells CATSDSRTGLGGYTF. The CDR3 DNA is TGTGCCACCAGTGATTCCCGGACAGGGTTGGGAGGCTACACCTTC.

This clone was detected only a few times. This rearrangement joins TRBV19 to TRBJ1-1; no reliable D call. Deletions cut 3 bases from V and 3 bases from J, with 14 bases between. The CDR3 sequence is 15 residues long. The germline CDR1 and CDR2 sequences are LNHDA and SQIVND (reference sequence). CDR3 bases: TGTGCCAGTAGTATTGGGGTCAGGAGGGACACTGAAGCTTTCTTT. Residues: CASSIGVRRDTEAFF. Full variable domain (remainder filled in from reference TRBV19 and TRBJ1-1): DGGITQSPKYLFRKEGQNVTLSCEQNLNHDAMYWYRQDPGQGLRLIYYSQIVNDFQKGDIAEGYSVSREKKESFPLTVTSAQKNPTAFYLCASSIGVRRDTEAFFGQGTRLTVV.

This clone appeared a single time. The chain uses TRBV6-5 and TRBJ1-2, with TRBD1 as a possible D gene (5 bases). Between the trimmed V and J ends, which lost 5 bases and 3 bases, there was a span of 16 bases. This CDR3 is 15 amino acids long. Germline CDR1 MNHEY, CDR2 SVGAGI. The DNA of the CDR3 is TGTGCCAGCAGTAAACCAGGGTGGGCGCACTATGGCTACACCTTC. Translating gives CASSKPGWAHYGYTF.

CDR3 in amino acids: CASRPSSTDTQYF. In DNA form, the CDR3 reads TGTGCCAGCAGGCCAAGTAGCACAGATACGCAGTATTTT. This sequence joins TRBV7-3 and TRBJ2-3; no definite D call. Germline CDR1 is SGHTA and CDR2 is FQGTGA. Trimming pared 6 bases from V and 0 bases from J, leaving 7 bases between. The CDR3 has 13 amino acids.

This chain links TRBV15 with TRBJ2-3; TRBD2 might be the D (6 bases). The length of the CDR3 is 15 residues. V was cut by 8 bases and J by 0 bases, with 15 bases left in between. Per the germline V gene, CDR1 is LNHNV and CDR2 is YYDKDF (reference sequence). CDR3 loop: CATGWGLPSTDTQYF. CDR3 bases: TGTGCCACCGGATGGGGACTCCCTAGCACAGATACGCAGTATTTT.

This chain links TRBV29-1 with TRBJ2-1, with D possibly TRBD1 on 6 matching bases. The CDR3 has 19 amino acids. Per the germline V gene, CDR1 is SQVTM and CDR2 is ANQGSEA. V was trimmed by 5 bases and J by 4 bases, leaving 30 bases between them. CDR3 loop: CSVSGGIQGKSRAYNEQFF. The CDR3 DNA reads as TGCAGCGTTTCCGGTGGTATACAGGGAAAAAGTCGGGCTTACAATGAGCAGTTCTTC.

The rearrangement links TRBV5-8 to TRBJ1-3; D call uncertain. V dropped 0 bases and J dropped 3 bases, with 1 base sitting between them. The CDR3 covers 12 residues. The germline gives CDR1 SGHTS, CDR2 YDEGEE. The CDR3 sequence: CASSLVGNTIYF. CDR3 sequence (DNA): TGTGCCAGCAGCTTGGTTGGAAACACCATATATTTT.

V usage is TRBV5-5 and J usage is TRBJ2-7; no definite D call. The germline CDR1 and CDR2 sequences are SGHKS and YYEKEE (reference sequence). The germline V and J ends were trimmed by 1 base and 6 bases, with 14 bases remaining between them. This CDR3 contains 14 residues. Here the CDR3 DNA reads TGTGCCAGCAGCTTGTCTCCAGGAGTCTTCGAGCAGTACGTC. Its translation: CASSLSPGVFEQYV.

V and J are TRBV5-1 and TRBJ2-1; D possibly corresponds to TRBD1 (5 bases). Germline V gene lookup returns CDR1 SGHRS and CDR2 YFSETQ. This CDR3 contains 14 residues. Trimming removed 0 bases at V and 6 bases at J, with 10 bases between. CDR3 DNA: TGCGCCAGCAGCTTGGAGGGCAGGGTCAATGAGCAGTTCTTC. It is translated as CASSLEGRVNEQFF.

The V and J genes are TRBV6-1 and TRBJ1-1; D unclear. This CDR3 has 15 amino acids. Trimming cost V 2 bases and J 1 base, with 11 bases left between them. Germline CDR1 MNHNS, CDR2 SASEGT. This CDR3 is CASSERVQRNTEAFF. The CDR3 region has the DNA TGTGCCAGCAGTGAAAGGGTACAGCGGAACACTGAAGCTTTCTTT.

The chain has TRBV11-2 and TRBJ2-7; D is unresolved. The V gene lost 3 bases and the J gene lost 0 bases, with 12 bases spanning the gap. Per the germline V gene, CDR1 is SGHAT and CDR2 is FQNNGV. This CDR3 contains 15 residues. Written as DNA, the CDR3 is TGTGCCAGCAGCTTTTCGCTTCCGCCCTCCTACGAGCAGTACGTC. Translation gives CASSFSLPPSYEQYV.